Below are 14 T cell receptor beta chains sequenced from a single sample in a study of blood T cell repertoires in COVID-19. The method was immunoSEQ multiplex PCR; TCRdb's version includes in-frame clones alone and lacks a portion of them. In the table there are some 190,000 clones, less than 85% of which are singletons. The specimen sequenced was peripheral blood. Source of these receptors: a woman in her forties or fifties with acute or convalescent COVID-19.

V and J are TRBV14 and TRBJ2-4; TRBD2 aligns across 7 bases. The CDR3 runs 16 residues. Unmatched junction bases numbered 5, after V lost 3 bases and J lost 0 bases. CDR1 and CDR2 from the germline V gene are SGHDN and FVKESK. The CDR3 spells CASSHLSGIAKNIQYF. CDR3 nucleotide sequence: TGTGCCAGCAGCCATCTAAGCGGGATAGCCAAAAACATTCAGTACTTC.

The rearrangement links TRBV20-1 to TRBJ2-1, with a weak D call TRBD1 (6 bases). CDR1 and CDR2 from the germline V gene are DFQATT and SNEGSKA (reference sequence). The CDR3 is made up of 14 amino acids. Trimming cost V 3 bases and J 6 bases, with 15 bases left between them. Here the CDR3 DNA reads TGCAGTGCTAGTACAGGGCGCACGACCAATGAGCAGTTCTTC. Protein product: CSASTGRTTNEQFF.

The chain links TRBV19 to TRBJ1-1; no clear D gene. The ends were cut back, 3 bases at V and 11 bases at J, with 10 bases in the middle. The germline V gene encodes CDR1 LNHDA and CDR2 SQIVND (reference sequence). The CDR3 extends over 11 amino acids. CDR3 in amino acids: CASSIRNEAFF. DNA for the CDR3: TGTGCCAGTAGTATTCGAAATGAGGCTTTCTTT.

This chain uses TRBV6-5 with TRBJ2-7; TRBD2 matches at 13 bases. V shed 2 bases and J 2 bases; nucleotides not matched to a gene: 3. Germline CDR1 and CDR2: MNHEY and SVGAGI. The length of the CDR3 is 16 residues. CDR3 coding DNA: TGTGCCAGCAGTTACCAACTAGCGGGAGGGCCCTACGAGCAGTACTTC. This sequence encodes CASSYQLAGGPYEQYF.

The chain recombines TRBV19 with TRBJ2-2, with D possibly TRBD2 on 5 matching bases. Germline V gives CDR1 LNHDA, CDR2 SQIVND (reference sequence). The V end lost 0 bases, the J end lost 4 bases, and 9 bases lay between the germline ends. The CDR3 has 15 amino acids. The CDR3 reads CASSIEGRATGELFF. The CDR3 DNA reads as TGTGCCAGTAGTATAGAGGGGAGAGCCACCGGGGAGCTGTTTTTT.

The V and J genes are TRBV3-1 (or the pseudogene TRBV3-2) and TRBJ1-2, with 10 bases identical to TRBD1. The CDR3 sequence is 14 residues long. Per germline, CDR1 LGHDT and CDR2 YNNKEL (reference sequence). The trim removed 4 bases at V and 6 bases at J, leaving 5 bases unmatched. The CDR3 sequence is CASSPPTGGNGYTF. For the CDR3, the DNA is TGTGCCAGCAGCCCCCCGACAGGGGGCAATGGCTACACCTTC.

As to this clone: Other DNA sequences in the sample encode the same CDR3. This chain uses TRBV11-3 with TRBJ2-1; TRBD2 aligns across 13 bases. Germline CDR1 reads SGHNT; CDR2 reads YENEEA. V gave up 9 bases and J gave up 10 bases; unmatched junction bases: 18. CDR3 size: 17 residues. CDR3 in DNA: TGTGCCAGTAGCGATACGTTTACTAGCGGGGGGGCCGGAGAGCAGTTCTTC. As protein: CASSDTFTSGGAGEQFF.

The chain recombines TRBV6-1 with TRBJ1-2; the match to TRBD1 covers 10 bases. There are 16 residues in the CDR3. Germline trimming cut 0 bases from V and 5 bases from J; bases unmatched to any gene: 6. CDR1 and CDR2 (germline): MNHNS, SASEGT. In nucleotides, the CDR3 is TGTGCCAGCAGTGAAGCACCCCGGACAGGGGGTTATGGCTACACCTTC. Its translation: CASSEAPRTGGYGYTF.

The chain is built from TRBV2 and TRBJ1-1; D call uncertain. Germline CDR1 is SNHLY and CDR2 is FYNNEI. V lost 4 bases and J lost 0, with 9 bases in between. The CDR3 covers 14 residues. CDR3 sequence: CASSAAGMNTEAFF. The CDR3 region has the DNA TGTGCCAGCAGTGCGGCGGGAATGAACACTGAAGCTTTCTTT.

This chain joins TRBV20-1 and TRBJ2-1, with 7 bases lining up with TRBD1. The ends lost 6 bases at V and 14 bases at J; junction bases unmatched: 10. This CDR3 region has 11 residues. Germline values: CDR1 DFQATT, CDR2 SNEGSKA (reference sequence). The DNA of the CDR3 is TGCAGTGCGCCCTTGGACAGGATCGAGTTCTTC. Protein sequence: CSAPLDRIEFF.

The chain carries TRBV6-2 or TRBV6-3 and TRBJ2-7, with D perhaps matching TRBD1 (6 bases). CDR1 and CDR2 from the germline V gene are MNHEY and SVGEGT. The CDR3 totals 14 residues. The ends were cut back, 2 bases at V and 3 bases at J, with 11 bases in the middle. The CDR3 DNA reads as TGTGCCAGCAGTTACACCGGGACACTCTACGAGCAGTACTTC. The encoded protein is CASSYTGTLYEQYF.

This clone appeared once. The chain has TRBV12-3 or TRBV12-4 and TRBJ1-2, with D hard to call. The CDR3 is 13 amino acids. Trimming removed 3 bases at V and 8 bases at J, with 13 bases between. Here the CDR3 reads CASSFAGSGGYTF. The CDR3 DNA follows: TGTGCCAGCAGTTTTGCCGGGTCTGGCGGCTACACCTTC.

The count of this clone is one. CDR3 amino acids: CASSLVGGRNEQFF. CDR3 DNA: TGTGCCAGCAGCCTCGTGGGCGGGAGGAATGAGCAGTTCTTC. V is TRBV11-3 and J is TRBJ2-1; 8 bases align to TRBD2. The junction had 7 bases not matched to a gene; V was cut back by 5 bases and J by 7 bases. Germline V gene lookup returns CDR1 SGHNT and CDR2 YENEEA. The CDR3 length is 14 residues.

The J gene is TRBJ1-2, the V gene TRBV28, with D possibly matching TRBD1 (5 bases). This CDR3 has 14 residues. Trimming took off 5 bases at V and 2 bases at J, with 12 bases between the two ends. Germline lookup yields CDR1 MDHEN and CDR2 SYDVKM. CDR3 in DNA: TGTGCCAGCAGTCCTTCGACAGTCAACTATGGCTACACCTTC. This codes for CASSPSTVNYGYTF.